One and the same sample provided the 2 T cell receptor beta chains below, sequenced in a study of T cells in Graves' hyperthyroidism and ophthalmopathy. Amplification of TCR beta CDR3 regions used RNA as the template. The study used the HTBI primer set for a first-round RT-PCR of the TCR CDR3. MiXCR was run by TCRdb on the multiplex PCR reads, yielding one entry per CDR3 protein. The sample lists roughly 420,000 distinct CDR3 sequences, approximately 14% seen once, with less than 6.5% in the top ten. Sample: blood. The receptor source for this set is a woman aged 18-29 years with Graves' hyperthyroidism.

This clonotype was counted many times. The V gene is TRBV6-6, the J gene TRBJ2-1, with TRBD2 matching over 9 bases. V lost 2 bases to trimming and J lost 5 bases; unmatched junction nucleotides: 16. The CDR3 has 19 residues. Germline CDR1 MNHNY, CDR2 SVGAGI (reference sequence). The CDR3 loop is CASSYRFSGSFLGDNEQFF. In DNA form, the CDR3 reads TGTGCCAGCAGTTACAGGTTTAGCGGGAGTTTTCTGGGCGACAATGAGCAGTTCTTC.

Concerning this clonotype: A much larger clone is a single base away; this may be a read error. It is likely a read error, because the conserved phenylalanine at the end of the CDR3 is missing. The chain has TRBV11-2 and TRBJ1-1; D is possibly TRBD1 (5 bases). CDR1 SGHAT and CDR2 FQNNGV come from the germline V gene. With 5 bases removed from V and 1 base from J, the gap between germline ends came to 14 bases. The CDR3 runs to 15 residues. The CDR3 nucleotides are TGTGCCAGCAGCCTGGGACGGGGTTGGAACACTGAAGCTTTCCTT. Translation gives CASSLGRGWNTEAFL.